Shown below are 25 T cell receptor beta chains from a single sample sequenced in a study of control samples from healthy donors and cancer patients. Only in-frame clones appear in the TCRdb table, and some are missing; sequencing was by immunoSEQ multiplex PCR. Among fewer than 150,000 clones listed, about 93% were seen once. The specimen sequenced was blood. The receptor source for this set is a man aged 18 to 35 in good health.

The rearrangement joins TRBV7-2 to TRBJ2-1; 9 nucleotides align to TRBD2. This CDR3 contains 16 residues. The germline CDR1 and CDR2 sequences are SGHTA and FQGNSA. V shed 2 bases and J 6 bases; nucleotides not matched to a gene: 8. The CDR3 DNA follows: TGTGCCAGCAGCTTATGGGGCGGGGGGGCACGCAATGAGCAGTTCTTC. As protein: CASSLWGGGARNEQFF.

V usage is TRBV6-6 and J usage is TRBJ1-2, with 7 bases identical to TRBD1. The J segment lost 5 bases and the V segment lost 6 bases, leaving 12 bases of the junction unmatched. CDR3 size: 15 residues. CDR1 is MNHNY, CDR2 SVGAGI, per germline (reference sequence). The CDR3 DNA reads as TGTGCCAGCAGCCCACCAGGGGGGCTAGGGTATGGCTACACCTTC. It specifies CASSPPGGLGYGYTF.

CDR3 in amino acids: CASSWGTGSYGYTF. Written as DNA, the CDR3 is TGCGCCAGCAGCTGGGGTACAGGGTCTTATGGCTACACCTTC. The chain joins TRBV5-1 to TRBJ1-2; TRBD1 might be the D (6 bases). The V gene's germline CDR1 is SGHRS and CDR2 YFSETQ. This CDR3 contains 14 residues. Trimming left V 3 bases short and J 5 bases short, with 14 bases between.

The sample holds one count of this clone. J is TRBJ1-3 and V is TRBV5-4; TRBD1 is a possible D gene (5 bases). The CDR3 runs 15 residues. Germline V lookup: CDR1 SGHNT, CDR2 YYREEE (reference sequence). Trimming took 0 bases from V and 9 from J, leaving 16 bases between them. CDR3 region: CASSLGTFVGGTIYF. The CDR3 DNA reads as TGTGCCAGCAGCTTGGGGACTTTTGTTGGGGGCACCATATATTTT.

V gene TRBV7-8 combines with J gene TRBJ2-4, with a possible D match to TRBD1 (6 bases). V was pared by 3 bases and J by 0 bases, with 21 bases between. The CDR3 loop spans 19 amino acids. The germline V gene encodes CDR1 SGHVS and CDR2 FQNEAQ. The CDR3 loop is CASSFSGDGFSLAKNIQYF. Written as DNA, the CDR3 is TGTGCCAGCAGCTTTTCAGGGGACGGTTTTTCCCTAGCCAAAAACATTCAGTACTTC.

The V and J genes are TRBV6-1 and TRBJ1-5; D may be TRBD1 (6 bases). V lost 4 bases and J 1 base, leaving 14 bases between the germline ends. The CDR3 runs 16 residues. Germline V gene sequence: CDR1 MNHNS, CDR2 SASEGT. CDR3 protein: CASSVPGAGSNQPQHF. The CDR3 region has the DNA TGTGCCAGCAGTGTCCCGGGGGCGGGAAGCAATCAGCCCCAGCATTTT.

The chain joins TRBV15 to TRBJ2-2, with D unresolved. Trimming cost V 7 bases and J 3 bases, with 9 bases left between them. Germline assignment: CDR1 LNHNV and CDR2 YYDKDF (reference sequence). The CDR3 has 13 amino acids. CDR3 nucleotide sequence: TGTGCCACCACGACACCCCACACCGGGGAGCTGTTTTTT. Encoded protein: CATTTPHTGELFF.

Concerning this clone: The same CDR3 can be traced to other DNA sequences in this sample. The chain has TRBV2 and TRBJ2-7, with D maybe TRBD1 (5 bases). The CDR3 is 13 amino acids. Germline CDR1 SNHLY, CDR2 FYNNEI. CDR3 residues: CASRANVGQKQYV. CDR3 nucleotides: TGTGCTAGCAGAGCAAACGTGGGGCAGAAGCAGTACGTC.

The chain's CDR3 is CASRGAFDTEAFF. Written as DNA, the CDR3 is TGTGCCAGCAGAGGGGCTTTCGACACTGAAGCTTTCTTT. J is TRBJ1-1 and V is TRBV27, with D possibly matching TRBD1 (5 bases). The CDR3 length is 13 residues. Germline CDR1 reads MNHEY; CDR2 reads SMNVEV (reference sequence). V was clipped by 6 bases and J by 3 bases, with 11 bases between them.

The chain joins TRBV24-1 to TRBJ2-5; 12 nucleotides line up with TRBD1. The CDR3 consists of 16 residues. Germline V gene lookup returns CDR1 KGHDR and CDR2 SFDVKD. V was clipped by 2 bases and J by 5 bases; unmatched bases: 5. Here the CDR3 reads CATSDWGTGGDETQYF. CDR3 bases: TGTGCCACCAGTGATTGGGGGACAGGGGGCGATGAGACCCAGTACTTC.

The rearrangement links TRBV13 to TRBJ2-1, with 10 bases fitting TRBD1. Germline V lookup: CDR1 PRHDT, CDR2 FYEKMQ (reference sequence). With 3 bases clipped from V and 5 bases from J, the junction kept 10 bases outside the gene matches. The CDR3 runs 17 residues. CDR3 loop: CASSFIPGQGMDNEQFF. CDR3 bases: TGTGCCAGCAGCTTCATCCCGGGACAGGGGATGGACAATGAGCAGTTCTTC.

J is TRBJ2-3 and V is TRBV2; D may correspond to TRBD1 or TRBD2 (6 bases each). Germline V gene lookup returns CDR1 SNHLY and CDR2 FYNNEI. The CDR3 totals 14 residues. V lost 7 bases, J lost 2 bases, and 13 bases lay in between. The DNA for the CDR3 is TGTGCCAGCAAGGAGGGGACATCCACAGATACGCAGTATTTT. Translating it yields CASKEGTSTDTQYF.

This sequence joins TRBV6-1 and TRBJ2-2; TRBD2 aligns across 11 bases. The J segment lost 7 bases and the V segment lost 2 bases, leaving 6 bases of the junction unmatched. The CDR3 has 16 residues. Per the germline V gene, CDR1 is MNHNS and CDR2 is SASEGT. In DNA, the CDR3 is TGTGCCAGCAGTGAAAGTAGCGGGGGGGTTAGCGGGGAGCTGTTTTTT. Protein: CASSESSGGVSGELFF.

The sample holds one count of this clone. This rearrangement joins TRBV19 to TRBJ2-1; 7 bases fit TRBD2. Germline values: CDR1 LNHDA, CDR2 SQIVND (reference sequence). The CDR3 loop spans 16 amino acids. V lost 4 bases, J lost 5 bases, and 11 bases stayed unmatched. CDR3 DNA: TGTGCCAGTAGTACCCTACTCGGGCGGGGGAACAATGAGCAGTTCTTC. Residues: CASSTLLGRGNNEQFF.

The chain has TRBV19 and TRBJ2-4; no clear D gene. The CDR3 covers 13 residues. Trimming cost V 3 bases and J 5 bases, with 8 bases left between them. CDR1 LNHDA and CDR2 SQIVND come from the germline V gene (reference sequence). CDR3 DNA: TGTGCCAGTAGTATGCAAGGCGAAAACATTCAGTACTTC. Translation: CASSMQGENIQYF.

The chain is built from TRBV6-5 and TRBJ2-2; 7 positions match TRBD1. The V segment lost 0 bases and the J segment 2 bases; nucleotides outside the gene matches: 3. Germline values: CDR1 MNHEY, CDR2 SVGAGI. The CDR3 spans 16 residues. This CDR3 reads CASSYSGTVNTGELFF. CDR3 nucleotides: TGTGCCAGCAGTTACTCCGGGACAGTTAACACCGGGGAGCTGTTTTTT.

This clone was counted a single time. This CDR3 is CASSLSTGEAFF. The CDR3 DNA reads TGTGCCAGCAGCTTATCGACAGGTGAAGCTTTCTTT. This chain joins TRBV11-3 and TRBJ1-1; D possibly corresponds to TRBD1 (6 bases). The CDR3 runs 12 residues. Germline loops: CDR1 SGHNT, CDR2 YENEEA. Trimming pared 2 bases from V and 7 bases from J, leaving 8 bases between.

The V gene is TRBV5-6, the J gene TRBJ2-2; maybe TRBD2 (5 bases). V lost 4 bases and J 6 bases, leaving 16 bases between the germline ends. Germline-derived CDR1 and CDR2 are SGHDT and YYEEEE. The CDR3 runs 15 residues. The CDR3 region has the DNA TGTGCCAGCAGCCCGAGGAGGAATGTGGCCGGGGAGCTGTTTTTT. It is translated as CASSPRRNVAGELFF.

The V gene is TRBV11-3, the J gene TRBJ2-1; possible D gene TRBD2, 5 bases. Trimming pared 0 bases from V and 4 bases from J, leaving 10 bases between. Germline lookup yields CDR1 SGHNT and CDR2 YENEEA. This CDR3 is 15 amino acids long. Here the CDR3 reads CASSLDRGGYNEQFF. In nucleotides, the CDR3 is TGTGCCAGCAGCTTAGATCGAGGCGGGTACAATGAGCAGTTCTTC.

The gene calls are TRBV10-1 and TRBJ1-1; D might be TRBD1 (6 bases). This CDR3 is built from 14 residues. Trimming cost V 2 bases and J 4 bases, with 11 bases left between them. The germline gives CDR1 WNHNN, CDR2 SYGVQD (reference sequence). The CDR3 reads CASSENADSTEAFF. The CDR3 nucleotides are TGCGCCAGCAGTGAGAACGCGGACAGCACTGAAGCTTTCTTT.

CDR3 nucleotide sequence: TGTGCCAGCTCACCCGCGACAGGGGACCTAGATACGCAGTATTTT. Protein: CASSPATGDLDTQYF. V gene TRBV18 combines with J gene TRBJ2-3; 8 nucleotides align to TRBD1. This CDR3 spans 15 amino acids. Per the germline V gene, CDR1 is KGHSH and CDR2 is LQKENI. Trimming took 3 bases from V and 5 from J; bases not matched to a gene: 7.

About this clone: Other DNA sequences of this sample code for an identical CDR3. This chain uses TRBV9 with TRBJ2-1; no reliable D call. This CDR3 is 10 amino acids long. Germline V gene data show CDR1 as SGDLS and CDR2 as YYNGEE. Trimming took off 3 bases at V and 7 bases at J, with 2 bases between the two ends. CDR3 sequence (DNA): TGTGCCAGCAGCGGTAATGAGCAGTTCTTC. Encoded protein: CASSGNEQFF.

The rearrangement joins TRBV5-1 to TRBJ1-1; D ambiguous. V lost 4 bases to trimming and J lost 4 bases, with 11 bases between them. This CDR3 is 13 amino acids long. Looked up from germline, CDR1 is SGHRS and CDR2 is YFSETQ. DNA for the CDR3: TGCGCCAGCAGCCCTGGTTGGGGCACTGAAGCTTTCTTT. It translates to CASSPGWGTEAFF.

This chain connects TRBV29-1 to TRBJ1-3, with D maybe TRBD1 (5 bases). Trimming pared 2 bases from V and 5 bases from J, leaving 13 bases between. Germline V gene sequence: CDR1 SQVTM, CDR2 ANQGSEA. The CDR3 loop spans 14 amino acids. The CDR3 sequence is CSVESSRQRNTIYF. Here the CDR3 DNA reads TGCAGCGTTGAATCGTCGAGACAGAGAAACACCATATATTTT.

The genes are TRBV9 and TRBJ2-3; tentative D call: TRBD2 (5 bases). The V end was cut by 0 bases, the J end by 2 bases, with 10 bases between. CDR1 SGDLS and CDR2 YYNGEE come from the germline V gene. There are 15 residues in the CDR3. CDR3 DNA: TGTGCCAGCAGCGTAGGCGGGTTCCACACAGATACGCAGTATTTT. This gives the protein CASSVGGFHTDTQYF.